The 10 T cell receptor beta chains given below trace back to one sample, sequenced in a study of cytotoxic CD8 clonotypes in ibrutinib-treated CLL. Produced via immunoSEQ multiplex PCR; TCRdb's table is partial and in-frame only. The sample has approximately 130,000 clones, 80% to 90% seen once. The specimen comprised PBMCs, sampled after 24 months of ibrutinib treatment. The receptors here all came from a human donor with chronic lymphocytic leukemia.

This clone is a singleton in its sample. The chain carries TRBV10-3 and TRBJ1-2, with unresolved D. The CDR3 covers 14 residues. Trimming shortened V by 2 bases and J by 1 base, and 8 bases separated the two germline ends. Per the germline V gene, CDR1 is ENHRY and CDR2 is SYGVKD. The CDR3 DNA reads TGTGCCATCAGTGAGACAAAGTTTAACTATGGCTACACCTTC. This gives the protein CAISETKFNYGYTF.

The V gene is TRBV27, the J gene TRBJ1-6; D might be TRBD1 (5 bases). CDR1 is MNHEY, CDR2 SMNVEV, per germline (reference sequence). Trimming removed 6 bases at V and 1 base at J, with 22 bases between. There are 19 residues in the CDR3. Here the CDR3 reads CASRPLRGVLGSYNSPLHF. CDR3 coding DNA: TGTGCCAGCAGACCACTCCGGGGGGTCCTCGGGTCCTATAATTCACCCCTCCACTTT.

The chain has TRBV25-1 and TRBJ2-3; D might be TRBD1 (5 bases). The CDR3 has 11 amino acids. CDR1 and CDR2 from the germline V gene are MGHDK and SYGVNS. V lost 3 bases and J lost 8, with 6 bases in between. CDR3 in amino acids: CASSDQGTQYF. In nucleotides, the CDR3 is TGTGCCAGCAGTGACCAGGGTACGCAGTATTTT.

The chain joins TRBV19 to TRBJ1-1, with no clear D. The ends were cut back, 3 bases at V and 4 bases at J, with 9 bases in the middle. This CDR3 has 13 amino acids. Germline V gene data show CDR1 as LNHDA and CDR2 as SQIVND (reference sequence). The CDR3 spells CASSMRQPTEAFF. The CDR3 DNA follows: TGTGCCAGTAGTATGCGTCAGCCCACTGAAGCTTTCTTT.

The chain is built from TRBV28 and TRBJ2-7; D is undetermined. V was trimmed by 8 bases and J by 2 bases, leaving 13 bases between them. Germline-derived CDR1 and CDR2 are MDHEN and SYDVKM. The CDR3 sequence is 13 residues long. CDR3 sequence reads: CASYGQATYEQYF. The CDR3 bases are TGTGCCAGCTACGGGCAGGCCACCTACGAGCAGTACTTC.

The chain recombines TRBV2 with TRBJ1-2; D is unresolved. Germline V gene lookup returns CDR1 SNHLY and CDR2 FYNNEI. V was pared by 10 bases and J by 5 bases, with 17 bases between. There are 13 residues in the CDR3. In nucleotides, the CDR3 is TGTGCCACCCGTGGGCTGAGGCAATATGGCTACACCTTC. Protein: CATRGLRQYGYTF. Full variable domain (remainder filled in from reference TRBV2 and TRBJ1-2): EPEVTQTPSHQVTQMGQEVILRCVPISNHLYFYWYRQILGQKVEFLVSFYNNEISEKSEIFDDQFSVERPDGSNFTLKIRSTKLEDSAMYFCATRGLRQYGYTFGSGTRLTVV.

The chain recombines TRBV9 with TRBJ1-1; no firm D call. Germline values: CDR1 SGDLS, CDR2 YYNGEE. Trimming took 4 bases from V and 1 from J, leaving 11 bases between them. There are 14 residues in the CDR3. The CDR3 DNA reads as TGTGCCAGCAGCCCCAGGACCCGGAACACTGAAGCTTTCTTT. It is translated as CASSPRTRNTEAFF.

The chain employs TRBV7-3 and TRBJ2-7; 9 bases are a match to TRBD2. Trimming at V came to 0 bases and at J to 8 bases, leaving 2 bases not matched to a gene. The CDR3 spans 13 residues. CDR1 and CDR2 from the germline V gene are SGHTA and FQGTGA. CDR3 DNA: TGTGCCAGCAGCTTAACGGCGGGAGGGCAGCAGTACTTC. Residues: CASSLTAGGQQYF.

The chain employs TRBV19 and TRBJ2-3, with no clear D. Trimming took 5 bases from V and 5 from J, leaving 8 bases between them. This CDR3 has 12 amino acids. Per germline, CDR1 LNHDA and CDR2 SQIVND (reference sequence). The CDR3 loop is CASSLQRDTQYF. The CDR3 nucleotides are TGTGCCAGTAGTCTACAGAGAGATACGCAGTATTTT.

The chain carries TRBV6-1 and TRBJ2-3, with 9 bases that match TRBD2. CDR1 MNHNS and CDR2 SASEGT come from the germline V gene. The CDR3 is made up of 15 amino acids. V gave up 7 bases and J gave up 3 bases; unmatched junction bases: 8. CDR3 in DNA: TGTGCCAGCATCAGGGCTAGCGGGGCGACAGATACGCAGTATTTT. Translating gives CASIRASGATDTQYF.